This TCR beta chain originates from a study of blood T cell repertoires in COVID-19. How the authors handled the data: Reference gene primers were amplified, and this amplification served to estimate nucleated cell counts. Produced via immunoSEQ multiplex PCR; TCRdb's table is partial and in-frame only. V and J calls and clone size are copied from that table; D and trimming were computed from the DNA. The sample lists under 250,000 clones; roughly nine tenths were seen once. The CDR3 is made up of 17 amino acids. Per the germline V gene, CDR1 is SGHTA and CDR2 is FQGNSA. Trimming cost V 2 bases and J 0 bases; bases outside gene matches: 9.

Sequencing input: PBMCs or T cells enriched from blood (not recorded which). The receptor was isolated from a woman younger than 35 in a cohort exposed to, infected with or recovered from COVID-19 (not recorded which). The chain is built from TRBV7-2 and TRBJ1-1, with 7 positions matching TRBD1. CDR3 residues: CASSLRRDSVMNTEAFF. The CDR3 DNA reads as TGTGCCAGCAGCTTAAGGCGGGACAGTGTTATGAACACTGAAGCTTTCTTT.